Described below is a single TCR beta chain sequence and its context. Its antigen is undetermined. This sample was taken from a study of vaccination effects on CD4 cells after COVID-19. Antigen-specific CD4+ T cells expanded by the ViraFEST assay with viral peptide pools were then sequenced. Culture lasted about 11 days before CD4+ T cell isolation. Confirmation by PCR established that the person had SARS-CoV-2 infection between March and December 2020. TCRdb's table, derived via immunoSEQ multiplex PCR, lists solely in-frame clones and lacks some. In the table there are around 40,000 clones, approximately 72% of which are singletons. The CDR3 spans 15 residues. After removal of 5 bases from V and 7 bases from J, the junction contained 9 bases not matched to a gene. Germline CDR1 is MNHEY and CDR2 is SVGEGT.

This TCR was sampled from a human donor who had a prior SARS-CoV-2 infection. The chain has TRBV6-2 or TRBV6-3 and TRBJ2-1, with 9 bases aligning to TRBD1. This specimen consisted of CD4+ T cells from PBMCs cultured with a peptide pool, obtained before COVID-19 vaccination. CDR3 nucleotide sequence: TGTGCCAGCAGTGACCCCGGGACAGGGCCAAATGAGCAGTTCTTC. Its translation is CASSDPGTGPNEQFF.